The text below deals with one TCR beta chain. The antigen remains unidentified. The authors prepared the TCRbeta library with unique molecular identifiers. TCRdb used MiXCR to reprocess the PCR reads, holding one entry per CDR3 protein. The table shows about 300,000 distinct CDR3 sequences, with around 10% occurring only once. The sample originates from a study of T-cell reconstitution after alpha-beta-depleted transplantation in children. The CDR3 covers 14 residues. Germline V gene sequence: CDR1 MNHEY, CDR2 SVGEGT. The ends were cut back, 2 bases at V and 4 bases at J, with 8 bases in the middle. Study outcomes and limitations: Most T-cell counts and diversity one year after the transplant came from T cells that were newly produced. Reportedly, alpha-beta T cells present about two months post-transplant originated from several hundred expanded clones of graft origin.

This sequence originates from a boy less than two years old with acute myeloid leukemia, due to receive a stem cell transplant. The V gene is TRBV6-2 or TRBV6-3, the J gene TRBJ2-2, with a weak D call TRBD1 (6 bases). The sample here was PBMCs, taken before TCRalphabeta/CD19-depleted stem cell transplant. Here the CDR3 reads CASSYGQFTGELFF. CDR3 bases: TGTGCCAGCAGTTACGGACAGTTCACCGGGGAGCTGTTTTTT.